This TCR beta chain was found in a study of blood T cell repertoires in COVID-19. Turning to the study itself: Samples representing acute and convalescent COVID-19 were sourced from the United States, Italy and Spain.

Per the study methods: For nucleated cells, counts were estimated from reference gene primer amplification. Repertoires were generated with immunoSEQ multiplex PCR, while TCRdb's copy carries only in-frame clones and drops some. V and J calls and clone size are as listed in that table; D and trimming were resolved from the DNA. The profile shows about 12,000 clones, more than 65% of them singletons. V lost 5 bases and J lost 1, with 8 bases in between. The CDR3 is 13 residues long. Germline V gene data show CDR1 as SGHTA and CDR2 as FQGNSA. This receptor was identified in a man older than 75 with acute or convalescent COVID-19. The sample taken for sequencing was peripheral blood. The rearrangement links TRBV7-2 to TRBJ1-2; D perhaps matches TRBD1 (5 bases). CDR3 DNA: TGTGCCAGCAGCCTCGACAGTAACTATGGCTACACCTTC. Amino acids: CASSLDSNYGYTF.